A selection of T cell receptor beta chains follows, all from one sample in a study of cytomegalovirus exposure and HLA in healthy donors. TCRdb's copy holds only in-frame clones and misses some; the assay was immunoSEQ multiplex PCR. Among about 210,000 clones listed, more than 70% were seen once. The sequenced sample consisted of PBMCs. The receptor source for this set is a boy younger than 18 in good health and CMV-seronegative. CDR3s include the opening cysteine and the closing phenylalanine or tryptophan. The D gene is left open where the match is weak. The size of a clone is reported for some rows only, either as once, few or many, or as a class for expanded clones.

J gene: TRBJ1-1; V gene: TRBV6-6; clone size: NA; D gene: TRBD1; CDR3 DNA: TGTGCCAGCAGTTACTCCCCGGACAGGGGCACTGAAGCTTTCTTT; CDR3 protein: CASSYSPDRGTEAFF
J gene: TRBJ2-2; V gene: TRBV11-2; clone size: NA; D gene: TRBD2; CDR3 DNA: TGTGCCAGCAGGCCTATAGCGGGGCGTAACACCGGGGAGCTGTTTTTT; CDR3 protein: CASRPIAGRNTGELFF
J gene: TRBJ2-1; V gene: TRBV6-1; clone size: few; D gene: NA; CDR3 DNA: TGTGCCAGCAGGGGCAGTGGATACAATGAGCAGTTCTTC; CDR3 protein: CASRGSGYNEQFF
J gene: TRBJ2-5; V gene: TRBV5-1; clone size: NA; D gene: TRBD2; CDR3 DNA: TGCGCCAGCAGCTTGGATCCAGCGGGGGCACAAGAGACCCAGTACTTC; CDR3 protein: CASSLDPAGAQETQYF
J gene: TRBJ2-1; V gene: TRBV6-5; clone size: NA; D gene: NA; CDR3 DNA: TGTGCCAGCAGTTACGGGCAGATCACCTACAATGAGCAGTTCTTC; CDR3 protein: CASSYGQITYNEQFF
J gene: TRBJ1-5; V gene: TRBV7-2; clone size: NA; D gene: NA; CDR3 DNA: TGTGCCAGCAGCCCCGGCGGGCCGAACCTGGAACAGCCCCAGCATTTT; CDR3 protein: CASSPGGPNLEQPQHF
J gene: TRBJ2-3; V gene: TRBV5-1; clone size: once; D gene: NA; CDR3 DNA: TGCGCCAGCAGCACCACTGGCTCTAGCCCAGATACGCAGTATTTT; CDR3 protein: CASSTTGSSPDTQYF
J gene: TRBJ2-2; V gene: TRBV30; clone size: NA; D gene: NA; CDR3 DNA: TGTGCCTGGAGTCCACGAGGGTATATAGCCGGGGAGCTGTTTTTT; CDR3 protein: CAWSPRGYIAGELFF
J gene: TRBJ1-5; V gene: TRBV19; clone size: NA; D gene: NA; CDR3 DNA: TGTGCCAGTAGTATCGCGGATTATAGCAATCAGCCCCAGCATTTT; CDR3 protein: CASSIADYSNQPQHF
J gene: TRBJ2-5; V gene: TRBV7-9; clone size: NA; D gene: NA; CDR3 DNA: TGTGCCAGCAGATCCACCGACATGTTCGGGACCCAGTACTTC; CDR3 protein: CASRSTDMFGTQYF
J gene: TRBJ2-4; V gene: TRBV30; clone size: NA; D gene: NA; CDR3 DNA: TGTGCCTGGGAAGACACGCTAGCCAAAAACATTCAGTACTTC; CDR3 protein: CAWEDTLAKNIQYF
J gene: TRBJ1-2; V gene: TRBV2; clone size: NA; D gene: TRBD1; CDR3 DNA: TGTGCCAGCAGTGTGACCGGGACAGGGAACTATGGCTACACCTTC; CDR3 protein: CASSVTGTGNYGYTF
J gene: TRBJ1-1; V gene: TRBV5-6; clone size: NA; D gene: TRBD1; CDR3 DNA: TGTGCCAGCAGCCGGGACAGGAACACTGAAGCTTTCTTT; CDR3 protein: CASSRDRNTEAFF
J gene: TRBJ2-7; V gene: TRBV6-5; clone size: NA; D gene: NA; CDR3 DNA: TGTGCCAGCAGGACCCGACAGGTACCCTCTCACGAGCAGTACTTC; CDR3 protein: CASRTRQVPSHEQYF
J gene: TRBJ1-2; V gene: TRBV25-1; clone size: NA; D gene: NA; CDR3 DNA: TGTGCCAGCAGTGATCCACGCCATCAACTCGGCTACACCTTC; CDR3 protein: CASSDPRHQLGYTF
J gene: TRBJ2-3; V gene: TRBV4-2; clone size: NA; D gene: TRBD2; CDR3 DNA: TGTGCCAGCAGCCAAGACCCTCCGAGCGGGGGGGGCCGAGCAGATACGCAGTATTTT; CDR3 protein: CASSQDPPSGGGRADTQYF
J gene: TRBJ2-1; V gene: TRBV11-2; clone size: NA; D gene: NA; CDR3 DNA: TGTGCCAGCAGCGACCATCAGGTGGATGAGCAGTTCTTC; CDR3 protein: CASSDHQVDEQFF
J gene: TRBJ2-7; V gene: TRBV14; clone size: NA; D gene: TRBD1; CDR3 DNA: TGTGCCAGCAGCCACACAGGGGGGAGTGAGACCTACGAGCAGTACTTC; CDR3 protein: CASSHTGGSETYEQYF
J gene: TRBJ2-7; V gene: TRBV6-1; clone size: NA; D gene: TRBD2; CDR3 DNA: TGTGCCAGCAGTGAGTGGCTAGCGGTTCTAGTCTCCTACGAGCAGTACTTC; CDR3 protein: CASSEWLAVLVSYEQYF
J gene: TRBJ1-1; V gene: TRBV6-5; clone size: NA; D gene: NA; CDR3 DNA: TGTGCCAGCCGGTGGGGGGGGTACACTGAAGCTTTCTTT; CDR3 protein: CASRWGGYTEAFF
J gene: TRBJ2-3; V gene: TRBV9; clone size: once; D gene: NA; CDR3 DNA: TGTGCCAGCAGCGTAGGAACGGGGGGCACAGATACGCAGTATTTT; CDR3 protein: CASSVGTGGTDTQYF
J gene: TRBJ1-2; V gene: TRBV2; clone size: NA; D gene: NA; CDR3 DNA: TGTGCCAGCAGTGAATCTCCCCGACGCCCGCGGGGCTACACCTTC; CDR3 protein: CASSESPRRPRGYTF
J gene: TRBJ2-3; V gene: TRBV19; clone size: NA; D gene: TRBD2; CDR3 DNA: TGTGCCAGTAGCTCCGGTATATGGCGGGAGGGCACAGATACGCAGTATTTT; CDR3 protein: CASSSGIWREGTDTQYF
J gene: TRBJ1-1; V gene: TRBV5-4; clone size: NA; D gene: TRBD1; CDR3 DNA: TGTGCCAGCAGCTCCAGACAGGGGGGAAACACTGAAGCTTTCTTT; CDR3 protein: CASSSRQGGNTEAFF
J gene: TRBJ1-5; V gene: TRBV19; clone size: NA; D gene: NA; CDR3 DNA: TGTGCCAGTAGTATTCTTAGCAGGGAAGGCAATCAGCCCCAGCATTTT; CDR3 protein: CASSILSREGNQPQHF
J gene: TRBJ2-3; V gene: TRBV7-8; clone size: few; D gene: NA; CDR3 DNA: TGTGCCAGCAGCTTAGTCTATTACACAGATACGCAGTATTTT; CDR3 protein: CASSLVYYTDTQYF
J gene: TRBJ1-3; V gene: TRBV9; clone size: NA; D gene: TRBD1; CDR3 DNA: TGTGCCAGCAGCGTAGACAGGGGGCCAAACACCATATATTTT; CDR3 protein: CASSVDRGPNTIYF
J gene: TRBJ1-4; V gene: TRBV7-9; clone size: once; D gene: NA; CDR3 DNA: TGTGCCAGCAGCTTTTCTATACTGAGCCGTGAAAAACTGTTTTTT; CDR3 protein: CASSFSILSREKLFF
J gene: TRBJ2-7; V gene: TRBV7-2; clone size: NA; D gene: NA; CDR3 DNA: TGTGCCAGCAGCTCCCATGGGGCCGGAAGATACGAGCAGTACTTC; CDR3 protein: CASSSHGAGRYEQYF
J gene: TRBJ1-2; V gene: TRBV19; clone size: NA; D gene: NA; CDR3 DNA: TGTGCCAGTTCCCAGGTCGGCTATGGCTACACCTTC; CDR3 protein: CASSQVGYGYTF